This T cell receptor beta chain was sequenced for a study of cytomegalovirus exposure and HLA in healthy donors. Study-level results: Information on immune exposure was restricted to one variable (CMV serostatus). Accounts indicate the classifier identified cytomegalovirus status with strong specificity and sensitivity.

The CDR3 sequence is 15 residues long. CDR1 MRHNA and CDR2 SNTAGT come from the germline V gene. Trimming at V came to 2 bases and at J to 6 bases, leaving 4 bases not matched to a gene. This PCR relied on a set of 60 Vbeta primers and 13 Jbeta primers. Generated by immunoSEQ multiplex PCR, the TCRdb table keeps only in-frame clones and is missing some. The sample lists about 140,000 clones; 77% were seen once. In the case of this clone: Its antigen is still unknown.

The source material was PBMCs. The chain couples TRBV6-4 to TRBJ2-3; 11 bases line up with TRBD2. This TCR came from a female donor in good health and CMV-seronegative. The CDR3 loop is CASSDGSGGADTQYF. CDR3 nucleotide sequence: TGTGCCAGCAGTGACGGTAGCGGGGGGGCCGATACGCAGTATTTT.